This record looks at one T cell receptor beta chain sequence and its context. What it binds is unknown. Distinct nucleotide sequences in the sample also encode this CDR3. In the PCR, 60 Vbeta and 13 Jbeta primers were used. Data came from immunoSEQ multiplex PCR; TCRdb stores just in-frame clones and leaves some out. The table includes about 140,000 clones, about three quarters detected once. The data belong to a study of cytomegalovirus exposure and HLA in healthy donors. Broader study findings: Being productive about 87% or about 30% of the time was typical of most TCR beta V segments in an earlier analysis. Follow-up analysis found HLA locus-dependent TCR association rates, highest for DRB1 and lowest for HLA-C. In a later analysis, approximately 18,000 TCR beta sequences were associated with HLA alleles at 0.05 false discovery rate.

V lost 4 bases and J 4 bases, leaving 8 bases between the germline ends. This CDR3 region has 13 residues. Germline CDR1 LNHDA, CDR2 SQIVND (reference sequence). The TCR comes from a middle-aged man in good health and CMV-seropositive. The sequenced material came from PBMCs. The chain links TRBV19 to TRBJ2-1; TRBD2 is a possible D gene (6 bases). CDR3 protein: CASSSRGYNEQFF. The CDR3, as DNA: TGTGCCAGTAGTAGCCGGGGGTACAATGAGCAGTTCTTC. Combining the CDR3 with reference TRBV19 and TRBJ2-1 gives the whole variable domain DGGITQSPKYLFRKEGQNVTLSCEQNLNHDAMYWYRQDPGQGLRLIYYSQIVNDFQKGDIAEGYSVSREKKESFPLTVTSAQKNPTAFYLCASSSRGYNEQFFGPGTRLTVL.